This T cell receptor beta chain was sequenced in a study of shared clonotypes between healthy human individuals (dated by TCRdb to the early 2020s). For context, the study as a whole: The cohort included three men and two women between 18 and 49 years of age. To estimate repertoire size and how much clonotypes are shared between individuals, the study performed deep sequencing of blood TCR repertoires from about five healthy adults. Per donor, leukapheresis produced somewhere between about 0.9 and 9 billion PBMCs. To increase sequencing depth and limit assay-specific biases, different laboratories used diverse techniques to prepare libraries and sequence TCR repertoires. For each donor, CD4 naive and CD4 memory were each given three plates, CD8 naive was given two plates, and CD8 memory was given one plate. What the authors observed across the whole study: Incomplete sequencing was indicated by rarefaction of sorted-subset datasets, despite the large sequencing depth. Sampling was restricted to blood, and TCR repertoires in tissues likely differ from the TCR repertoires found in blood. The small number of donors limited the genetic and exposure-history diversity represented. Estimated clonotype richness was generally larger for naive than for memory subsets. Sharing across a few donors was observed for approximately 5% of naive CD4, 3.5% of naive CD8, 2% to 2.5% of memory CD4, and roughly 0.4% of memory CD8 clonotypes. Higher generation probabilities were observed for clonotypes shared by all four sorted-subset donors than for non-shared clonotypes. Pairwise subsampling led to the expectation that sequencing depth would affect the degree of clonotype sharing among donors.

For this clone: Its binding antigen is unknown. No base quality values were provided; no much bigger clone lies one nucleotide off.

CD8 naive samples consisted of CD45RO-negative cells that were positively selected for CCR7, yielding a CD45RA+CCR7+ population without TemRA cells. The donors were healthy, HIV-negative adults who had no recently reported acute infections or vaccinations. Every donor was a Caucasian adult residing in Nashville, Tennessee, USA. After blood collection by leukapheresis, PBMCs were isolated using Ficoll-Histopaque density gradient centrifugation and then cryopreserved in the vapor phase of liquid nitrogen. Analytical flow cytometry was used to check the purity and quantity of each magnetically sorted T cell population. Genomic DNA was isolated from each sorted fraction and quantified by UV absorbance on a Nanodrop 2000c. CDR3 length: 16 amino acids, cysteine to phenylalanine. Here the CDR3 DNA is all that survives: 48 bases in frame from base 1. CDR1 and CDR2, per the germline V gene, are SGDLS and YYNGEE. Trimming takes 3 bases off V and 2 bases off J; junction bases not matched to a gene: 7.

TCR CDR3 regions were amplified from genomic DNA by multiplex PCR using the deep immunoSEQ assay. Extracted genomic DNA from each cell subset was distributed evenly across all wells of several immunoSEQ 96-well plates, and each plate was treated as a replicate. Each replicate PCR for sorted subsets received approximately 220 ng genomic DNA, equal to tens of thousands of T cell genomes. Purified libraries were measured with a Qubit 3.0 fluorometer, size-checked on a Bioanalyzer 2100, and measured again with the KAPA Library Quantification kit. Every immunoSEQ 96-well plate was sequenced on a dedicated single-read 150-cycle Illumina NextSeq 550 flow cell. The study's own analysis went as follows. Because the immunoSEQ output held only junctional sequences and lacked quality scores, the filtering could not match the filtering applied to full-length reads. Sequences were annotated with PyIR, a Python wrapper for IgBLAST v1.9, and V/J genes and CDR3 were assigned using IMGT germline references. Reads were removed for weak V/J assignments (E-value above 1e-6), missing CDR3, stop codons, out-of-frame junctions, or ambiguous translated residues. V3J clonotypes were defined as sequences sharing an identical inferred V gene, J gene, and CDR3 amino acid sequence. The percentage overlap between two repertoires was calculated by dividing the number of shared unique clonotypes by the size of the smaller repertoire. RTK rarefaction, the Chao1 estimator, and Recon v2.1 estimates of unobserved clonotypes were used to assess repertoire richness. For all TCRbeta clonotypes obtained by the gDNA method from several donors, generation probabilities were computed with OLGA. TCRdb re-hosts the immuneACCESS table, in-frame sequences only. Its copies lack some clones; in the studies checked, an unresolved V gene accounts for under half of them, and the cause for the rest is not known. V, J and clone size are taken as reported in that table, and D and trimming were inferred from the DNA itself. The sample yields about 680,000 clones; about 91% were counted once. Nearly 25% of the sample lies in the top ten.

The sequence links TRBV9 to TRBJ2-2; TRBD1 aligns with 7 central bases. The sequence was obtained from a young man in good health. The specimen sequenced was naive CD8+ T cells sorted from blood. This specimen's cell subset or site label, per the study, means: CD45RA+CCR7+. CDR3 region: CASSAKRQGNTGELFF. The DNA sequence follows: TGTGCCAGCAGCGCTAAGAGACAGGGAAACACCGGGGAGCTGTTTTTT. The CDR3 plus the reference TRBV9 and TRBJ2-2 genes for the other parts give the full variable domain: DSGVTQTPKHLITATGQRVTLRCSPRSGDLSVYWYQQSLDQGLQFLIQYYNGEERAKGNILERFSAQQFPDLHSELNLSSLELGDSALYFCASSAKRQGNTGELFFGEGSRLTVL.